This T cell receptor beta chain was found in a study of T cells expressing NK-cell markers. In the study overall: Seropositivity for HCMV was found in seven of the eight sequenced donors, with one seronegative.

Germline-derived CDR1 and CDR2 are PRHDT and FYEKMQ (reference sequence). The CDR3 is 12 amino acids. With the 5' RACE reads reprocessed, TCRdb shows one record per CDR3 protein and no DNA. Across more than 90,000 distinct CDR3 sequences, the top ten clones capture roughly 20% of the sample. Sequences were obtained from blood T cells: a sorted CD56 or NKG2C T cell subset, CD4+ or CD8+ T cells, or bulk PBMC T cells (not recorded which). This chain links TRBV13 with TRBJ1-2. This clonotype was obtained from a woman between 18 and 70 years old in good health. The CDR3 protein is CASSFTSGGYTF.